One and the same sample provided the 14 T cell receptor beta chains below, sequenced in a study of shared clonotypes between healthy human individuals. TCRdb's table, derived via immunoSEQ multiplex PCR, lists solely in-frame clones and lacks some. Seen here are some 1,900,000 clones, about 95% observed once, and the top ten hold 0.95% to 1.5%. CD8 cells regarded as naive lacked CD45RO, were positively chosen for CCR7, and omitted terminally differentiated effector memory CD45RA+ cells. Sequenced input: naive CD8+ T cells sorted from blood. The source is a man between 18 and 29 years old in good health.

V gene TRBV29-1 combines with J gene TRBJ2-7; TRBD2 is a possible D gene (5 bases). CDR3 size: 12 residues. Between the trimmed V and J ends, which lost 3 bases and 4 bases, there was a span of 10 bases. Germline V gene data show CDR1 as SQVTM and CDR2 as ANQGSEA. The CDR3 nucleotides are TGCAGCGTTGAGGATAGGGAGTACGAGCAGTACTTC. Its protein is CSVEDREYEQYF.

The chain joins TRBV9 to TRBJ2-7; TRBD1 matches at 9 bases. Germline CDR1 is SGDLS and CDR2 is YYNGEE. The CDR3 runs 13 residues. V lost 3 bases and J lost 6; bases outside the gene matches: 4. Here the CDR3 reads CASSAQTGGEQYF. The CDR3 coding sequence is TGTGCCAGCAGCGCGCAGACAGGGGGCGAGCAGTACTTC.

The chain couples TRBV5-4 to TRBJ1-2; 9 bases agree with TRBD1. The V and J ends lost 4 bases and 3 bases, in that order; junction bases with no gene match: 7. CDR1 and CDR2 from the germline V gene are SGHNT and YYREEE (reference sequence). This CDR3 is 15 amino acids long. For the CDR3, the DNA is TGTGCCAGCAGCCACAGCGACAGGGGGTACTATGGCTACACCTTC. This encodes CASSHSDRGYYGYTF.

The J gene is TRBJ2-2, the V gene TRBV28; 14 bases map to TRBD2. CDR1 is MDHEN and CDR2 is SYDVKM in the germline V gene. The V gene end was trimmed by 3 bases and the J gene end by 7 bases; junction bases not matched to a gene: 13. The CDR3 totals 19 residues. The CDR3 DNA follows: TGTGCCAGCAGTTTGGTGGGACTAGCGGGGGCCGGCGAGGGCGGGGAGCTGTTTTTT. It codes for CASSLVGLAGAGEGGELFF. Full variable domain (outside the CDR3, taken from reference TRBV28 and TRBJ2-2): DVKVTQSSRYLVKRTGEKVFLECVQDMDHENMFWYRQDPGLGLRLIYFSYDVKMKEKGDIPEGYSVSREKKERFSLILESASTNQTSMYLCASSLVGLAGAGEGGELFFGEGSRLTVL.

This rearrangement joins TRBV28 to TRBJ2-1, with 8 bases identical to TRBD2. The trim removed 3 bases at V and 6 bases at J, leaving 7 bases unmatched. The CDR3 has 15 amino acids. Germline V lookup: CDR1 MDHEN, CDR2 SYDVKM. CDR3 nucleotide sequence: TGTGCCAGCAGTTTGGTTTTAGCGGGGCCCAATGAGCAGTTCTTC. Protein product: CASSLVLAGPNEQFF. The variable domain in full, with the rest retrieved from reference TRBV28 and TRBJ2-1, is DVKVTQSSRYLVKRTGEKVFLECVQDMDHENMFWYRQDPGLGLRLIYFSYDVKMKEKGDIPEGYSVSREKKERFSLILESASTNQTSMYLCASSLVLAGPNEQFFGPGTRLTVL.

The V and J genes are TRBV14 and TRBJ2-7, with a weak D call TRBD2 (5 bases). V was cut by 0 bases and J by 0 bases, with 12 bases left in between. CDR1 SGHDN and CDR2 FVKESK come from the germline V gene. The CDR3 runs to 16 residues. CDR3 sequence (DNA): TGTGCCAGCAGCCAAGAATGGACTCGGAGCTCCTACGAGCAGTACTTC. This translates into CASSQEWTRSSYEQYF.

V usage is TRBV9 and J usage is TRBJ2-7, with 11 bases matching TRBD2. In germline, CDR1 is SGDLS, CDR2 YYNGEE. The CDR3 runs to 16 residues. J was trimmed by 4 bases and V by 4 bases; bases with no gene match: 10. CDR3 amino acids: CASSSLAGGPVYEQYF. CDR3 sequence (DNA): TGTGCCAGCAGCTCTCTAGCGGGAGGCCCTGTGTACGAGCAGTACTTC.

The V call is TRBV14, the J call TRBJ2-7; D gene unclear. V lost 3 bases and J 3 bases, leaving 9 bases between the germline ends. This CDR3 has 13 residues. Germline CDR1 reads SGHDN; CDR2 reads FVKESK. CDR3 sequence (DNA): TGTGCCAGCAGCCATTGGACGGACTACGAGCAGTACTTC. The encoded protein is CASSHWTDYEQYF.

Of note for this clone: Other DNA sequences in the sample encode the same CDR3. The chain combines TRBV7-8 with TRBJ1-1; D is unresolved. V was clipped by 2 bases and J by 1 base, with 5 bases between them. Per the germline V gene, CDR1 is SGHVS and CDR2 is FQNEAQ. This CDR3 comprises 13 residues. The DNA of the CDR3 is TGTGCCAGCAGCTTATACGGGAACACTGAAGCTTTCTTT. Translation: CASSLYGNTEAFF. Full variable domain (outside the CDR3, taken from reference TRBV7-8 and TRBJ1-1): GAGVSQSPRYKVAKRGQDVALRCDPISGHVSLFWYQQALGQGPEFLTYFQNEAQLDKSGLPSDRFFAERPEGSVSTLKIQRTQQEDSAVYLCASSLYGNTEAFFGQGTRLTVV.

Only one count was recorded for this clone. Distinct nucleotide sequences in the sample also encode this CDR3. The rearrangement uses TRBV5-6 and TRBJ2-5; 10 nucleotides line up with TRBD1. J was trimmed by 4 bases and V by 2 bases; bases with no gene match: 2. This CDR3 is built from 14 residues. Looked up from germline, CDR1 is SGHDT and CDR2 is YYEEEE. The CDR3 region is CASSFGQGVETQYF. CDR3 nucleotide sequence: TGTGCCAGCAGCTTTGGACAGGGGGTAGAGACCCAGTACTTC.

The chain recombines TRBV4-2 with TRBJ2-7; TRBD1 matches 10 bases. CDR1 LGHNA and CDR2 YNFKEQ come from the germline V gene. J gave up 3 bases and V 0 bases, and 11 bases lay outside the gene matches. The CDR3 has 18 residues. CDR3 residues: CASSQEGTTGTGVYEQYF. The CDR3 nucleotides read TGTGCCAGCAGCCAAGAGGGTACGACCGGGACAGGGGTCTACGAGCAGTACTTC.

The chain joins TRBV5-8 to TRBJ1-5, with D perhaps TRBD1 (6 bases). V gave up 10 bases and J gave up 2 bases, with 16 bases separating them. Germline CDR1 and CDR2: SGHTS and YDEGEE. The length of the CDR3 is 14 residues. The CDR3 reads CAGLQGLGNQPQHF. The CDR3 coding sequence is TGTGCCGGGCTACAGGGACTGGGCAATCAGCCCCAGCATTTT. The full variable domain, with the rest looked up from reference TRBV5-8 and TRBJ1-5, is EAGVTQSPTHLIKTRGQQATLRCSPISGHTSVYWYQQALGLGLQFLLWYDEGEERNRGNFPPRFSGRQFPNYSSELNVNALELEDSALYLCAGLQGLGNQPQHFGDGTRLSIL.

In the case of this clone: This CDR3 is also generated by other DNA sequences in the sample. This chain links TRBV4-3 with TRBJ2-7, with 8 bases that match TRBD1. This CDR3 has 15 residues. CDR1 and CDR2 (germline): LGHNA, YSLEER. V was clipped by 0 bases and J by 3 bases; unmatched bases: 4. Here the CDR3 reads CASSQDLGQGYEQYF. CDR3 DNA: TGCGCCAGCAGCCAAGATCTTGGACAGGGCTACGAGCAGTACTTC.

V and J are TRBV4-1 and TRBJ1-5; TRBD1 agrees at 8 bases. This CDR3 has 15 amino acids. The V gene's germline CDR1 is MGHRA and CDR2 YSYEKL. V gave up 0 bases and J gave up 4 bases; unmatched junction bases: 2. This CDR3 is CASSQEGDRNQPQHF. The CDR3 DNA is TGCGCCAGCAGCCAAGAAGGGGACAGGAATCAGCCCCAGCATTTT.